Listed below are T cell receptor beta chains from one sample, sequenced in a study of cytomegalovirus exposure and HLA in healthy donors. Only in-frame clones appear in the TCRdb table, and some are missing; sequencing was by immunoSEQ multiplex PCR. The profile shows approximately 100,000 clones, more than 75% of them singletons. Material: PBMCs. The source of these receptors is a woman younger than 35 in good health and CMV-seropositive. Both conserved end residues are part of each CDR3. D genes are given only for firm matches. Not all rows give a size; the values are once, few, many and, for expanded clones, a class.

V gene	J gene	clone size	D gene	CDR3 DNA	CDR3 protein
TRBV7-3	TRBJ2-7	-	-	TGTGCCAGCAGCTTAACCCCGGGCTACGAGCAGTACTTC	CASSLTPGYEQYF
TRBV27	TRBJ2-3	-	TRBD2	TGTGCCAGCAGTTTTCTGACTAGCGGGGGAGGAGATACGCAGTATTTT	CASSFLTSGGGDTQYF
TRBV6-5	TRBJ1-1	few	-	TGTGCCAGCAGCGTCTCGGTTGTGAACACTGAAGCTTTCTTT	CASSVSVVNTEAFF
TRBV5-8	TRBJ1-5	-	-	TGTGCCAGCAGCTTGACAGGGCCCCAGCATTTT	CASSLTGPQHF
TRBV21-1	TRBJ1-2	-	-	TGTGCCAGCAGCGTCCCGGGACAGGGGGCCTATGAGGCTAACTATGGCTACACCTTC	CASSVPGQGAYEANYGYTF
TRBV2	TRBJ1-5	-	TRBD1	TGTGCCAGCAGAGGGACAGGACCGAATCAGCCCCAGCATTTT	CASRGTGPNQPQHF
TRBV5-1	TRBJ2-5	-	-	TGCGCCAGCAGCTTGAGGCCTAGCGCGGTCCCAAAAGAGACCCAGTACTTC	CASSLRPSAVPKETQYF
TRBV2	TRBJ1-1	few	-	TGTGCCAGCAGTAAAACCCGTATAGTGAACACTGAAGCTTTCTTT	CASSKTRIVNTEAFF
TRBV18	TRBJ1-1	few	-	TGTGCCAGCTCACCATCCAGTGAAGCTTTCTTT	CASSPSSEAFF
TRBV6-4	TRBJ2-3	-	-	TGTGCCGGCAAAGTCCTAAACAGGCTATATTACACAGATACGCAGTATTTT	CAGKVLNRLYYTDTQYF
TRBV6-1	TRBJ1-5	-	-	TGTGCCAGTAGACAGCTAAATAGCAATCAGCCCCAGCATTTT	CASRQLNSNQPQHF
TRBV6-5	TRBJ1-1	few	-	TGTGCCAGCAGTTACTCTCGGGACACTGAAGCTTTCTTT	CASSYSRDTEAFF
TRBV9	TRBJ1-2	-	TRBD1	TGTGCCAGCAGCGCTACAGGGGGTTATGGCTACACCTTC	CASSATGGYGYTF
TRBV5-1	TRBJ1-2	-	-	TGCGCCAGCAGCTTGGGCGGGGCTGGCTACACCTTC	CASSLGGAGYTF
TRBV5-6	TRBJ2-5	once	TRBD2	TGTGCCAGCAGCTTGACTAGCGGGAGTCTCCAAGAGACCCAGTACTTC	CASSLTSGSLQETQYF
TRBV5-5	TRBJ2-7	once	-	TGTGCCAGCAGCTTTACGACAGGTCCTACCTACGAGCAGTACTTC	CASSFTTGPTYEQYF
TRBV27	TRBJ1-2	-	TRBD1	TGTGCCAGCAGTTACCTAACAGGGGGCGAATCCCCCTATGGCTACACCTTC	CASSYLTGGESPYGYTF
TRBV27	TRBJ2-7	few	-	TGTGCCAGCAGTCCCCTACTAGGAGCCTCCTACGAGCAGTACTTC	CASSPLLGASYEQYF
TRBV10-1	TRBJ2-1	-	TRBD1	TGCGCCAGCAGTGAGGTTGGGGGACAGGGGCACAATGAGCAGTTCTTC	CASSEVGGQGHNEQFF
TRBV19	TRBJ2-3	-	TRBD2	TGTGCCAGTCAGACTAGCGGGGGTACAGATACGCAGTATTTT	CASQTSGGTDTQYF
TRBV10-3	TRBJ1-4	few	TRBD1	TGTGCCATCAGTGACCCCCGACAGGGAACGGGCGAAAAACTGTTTTTT	CAISDPRQGTGEKLFF
TRBV7-2	TRBJ2-3	-	TRBD1	TGTGCCAGCAGCTTACCCGGGACAGGGGGCACAGATACGCAGTATTTT	CASSLPGTGGTDTQYF
TRBV6-1	TRBJ2-5	-	-	TGTGCCAGCAGTGTTCAGGGTTGGGAGACCCAGTACTTC	CASSVQGWETQYF
TRBV2	TRBJ2-1	-	TRBD1	TGTGCCAGCAGGGCGGGACAGGGGGGTTACAATGAGCAGTTCTTC	CASRAGQGGYNEQFF
TRBV11-3	TRBJ2-2	-	-	TGTGCCAGCAGCTTATCGGCCGGGGAGCTGTTTTTT	CASSLSAGELFF
TRBV9	TRBJ1-4	-	-	TGTGCCAGCAGCGCCGGGGGGAAACTGTTTTTT	CASSAGGKLFF
TRBV9	TRBJ1-5	-	-	TGTGCCAGCAGCGAGGGAGGTTGGGGCGGAACCCATCAGCCCCAGCATTTT	CASSEGGWGGTHQPQHF
TRBV6-1	TRBJ2-3	-	TRBD2	TGTGCCAGCACGGGACTAGCGGGTGTAGATACGCAGTATTTT	CASTGLAGVDTQYF
TRBV7-3	TRBJ2-1	-	-	TGTGCCAGCAGCTTAAGTAGCGCTAGATACAATGAGCAGTTCTTC	CASSLSSARYNEQFF
TRBV4-1	TRBJ2-7	few	TRBD2	TGCGCCAGCAGCCAAGTCACGGGGGGGCCATTCTACGAGCAGTACTTC	CASSQVTGGPFYEQYF
TRBV7-2	TRBJ2-1	-	TRBD1	TGTGCCAGCAGCTTAGGGACAGGTACATTGGTGAAGCAGTTCTTC	CASSLGTGTLVKQFF
TRBV4-1	TRBJ2-7	-	TRBD2	TGCGCCAGCAGCCAAGCCCCCAGCGGGATTACCTACGAGCAGTACTTC	CASSQAPSGITYEQYF
TRBV18	TRBJ2-7	once	-	TGTGCCAGCTCCCAAGCGGCTACCGGGGGTGGGGAGCAGTACTTC	CASSQAATGGGEQYF
TRBV7-8	TRBJ2-7	-	TRBD2	TGTGCCAGCAGCTCCCCGATAGCGGGAGGGACCTACGAGCAGTACTTC	CASSSPIAGGTYEQYF
TRBV27	TRBJ2-7	-	TRBD1	TGTGCCAGCAGATTTTTGGCGGACAGGGCCTCTAACGAGCAGTACTTC	CASRFLADRASNEQYF
TRBV5-1	TRBJ2-7	-	TRBD2	TGCGCCAGCAGCTTGGTGACTAGCGGTCCCTACGAGCAGTACTTC	CASSLVTSGPYEQYF
TRBV7-9	TRBJ2-4	few	-	TGTTCCAGCAGCTTTACAGAAAACATTCAGTACTTC	CSSSFTENIQYF
TRBV10-3	TRBJ2-7	once	-	TGTGCCATCAGTGAGTCGGAACTGGCTCTACAGGGCACCTACGAGCAGTACTTC	CAISESELALQGTYEQYF
TRBV7-8	TRBJ1-1	-	-	TGTGCCAGCAGGGGGGGTGGTGGACTCATGAACACTGAAGCTTTCTTT	CASRGGGGLMNTEAFF